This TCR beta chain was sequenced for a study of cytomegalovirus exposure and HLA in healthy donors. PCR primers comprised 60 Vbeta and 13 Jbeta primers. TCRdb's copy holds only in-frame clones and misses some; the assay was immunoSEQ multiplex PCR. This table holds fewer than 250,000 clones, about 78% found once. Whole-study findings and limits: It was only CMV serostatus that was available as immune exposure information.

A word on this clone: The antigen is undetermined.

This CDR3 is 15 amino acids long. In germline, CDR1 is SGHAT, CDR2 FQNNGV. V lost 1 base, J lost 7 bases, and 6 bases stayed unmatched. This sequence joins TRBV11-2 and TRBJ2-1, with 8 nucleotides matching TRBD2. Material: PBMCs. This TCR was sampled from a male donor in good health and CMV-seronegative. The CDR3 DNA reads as TGTGCCAGCAGCTTAGTGCGGGAGGATGGTAATGAGCAGTTCTTC. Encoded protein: CASSLVREDGNEQFF.